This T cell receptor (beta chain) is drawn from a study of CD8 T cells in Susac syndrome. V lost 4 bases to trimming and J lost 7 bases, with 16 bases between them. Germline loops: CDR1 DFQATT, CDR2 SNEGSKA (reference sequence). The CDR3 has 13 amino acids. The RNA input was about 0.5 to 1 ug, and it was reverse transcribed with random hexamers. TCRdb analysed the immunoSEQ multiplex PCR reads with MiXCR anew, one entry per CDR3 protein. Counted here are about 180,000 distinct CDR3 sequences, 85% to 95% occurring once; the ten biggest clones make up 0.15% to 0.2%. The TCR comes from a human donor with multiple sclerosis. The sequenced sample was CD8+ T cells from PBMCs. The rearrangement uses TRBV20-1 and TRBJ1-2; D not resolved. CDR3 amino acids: CSATPARAGGYTF. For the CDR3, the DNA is TGCAGTGCTACCCCCGCCCGGGCTGGTGGCTACACCTTC.